This entry is about one T cell receptor (beta chain). Its target is not known. The source of the sample is a study of siplizumab effects on memory and regulatory T cells. Study-wide results and limits: Tregs that proliferated in siplizumab cultures did not have their suppressive function confirmed.

The data were produced by immunoSEQ multiplex PCR, yet TCRdb's version contains in-frame clones alone and is incomplete. The sample consists of approximately 100,000 clones, about nine tenths of them appearing once. The CDR3 has 15 amino acids. The germline gives CDR1 SGHRS, CDR2 YFSETQ. V lost 7 bases and J lost 3; bases outside the gene matches: 8. The sample consisted of non-Treg CD4+ T cells sorted from blood. The chain has TRBV5-1 and TRBJ2-2, with 8 bases matching TRBD2. This TCR came from a human donor in good health. The CDR3 loop reads CASSLRAGDTGELFF. CDR3 DNA sequence: TGCGCCAGCTCCCTAAGAGCGGGAGACACCGGGGAGCTGTTTTTT.